This T cell receptor (beta chain) comes out of a study of blood T cell repertoires in COVID-19. Recruits, aged 18 to 89 years, lived in approximately 26 US areas. Participant-given clinical history determined each cohort assignment. As handled by the study authors: Reference gene primer amplification gave nucleated cell count estimates. Assay: immunoSEQ multiplex PCR; the TCRdb copy retains only in-frame clones and omits some. D and trimming come from the DNA, and the V and J calls and clone size come from that table. Of roughly 380,000 clones in the sample, around 87% were seen once. Per the germline V gene, CDR1 is SGHAT and CDR2 is FQNNGV. V was pared by 5 bases and J by 1 base, with 5 bases of the junction left unmatched. The CDR3 is 14 amino acids.

The genes are TRBV11-2 and TRBJ2-7; 7 nucleotides match TRBD1. The specimen was PBMCs or T cells enriched from blood (not recorded which). The origin of this receptor is a man aged 25-45 years who had recovered from COVID-19. The CDR3: CASSRRDSSYEQYF. CDR3 DNA: TGTGCCAGCAGCCGCCGGGACAGTTCCTACGAGCAGTACTTC.